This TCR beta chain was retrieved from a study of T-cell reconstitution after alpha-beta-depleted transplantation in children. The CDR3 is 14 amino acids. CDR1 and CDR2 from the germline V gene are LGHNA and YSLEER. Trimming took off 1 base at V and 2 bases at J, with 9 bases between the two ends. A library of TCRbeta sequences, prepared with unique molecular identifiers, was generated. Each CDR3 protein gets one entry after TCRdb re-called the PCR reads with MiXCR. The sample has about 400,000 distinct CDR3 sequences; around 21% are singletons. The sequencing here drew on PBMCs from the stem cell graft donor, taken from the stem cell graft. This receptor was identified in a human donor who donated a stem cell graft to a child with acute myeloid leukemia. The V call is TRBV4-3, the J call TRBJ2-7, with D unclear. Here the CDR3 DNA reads TGCGCCAGCAGCCAAGGATTGAATCCCTACGAGCAGTACTTC. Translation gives CASSQGLNPYEQYF.